This paragraph reports one T cell receptor (beta chain). What it recognizes is unknown. The source of the sample is a study of cytomegalovirus exposure and HLA in healthy donors. Across the study: Prior work identified under 130 million unique TCR beta sequences in about 179 million T cells.

Regarding the study as a whole: In a later analysis, specific HLA alleles were associated with under 20,000 TCR beta sequences at a 0.05 false discovery rate. With DRB1 most and HLA-C fewest, TCR association rates differed between HLA loci in a later analysis.

While unrecorded immune exposures were likely, the donors were nominally healthy when sampled. The CDR3 has 12 amino acids. V was clipped by 4 bases and J by 8 bases; unmatched bases: 4. Germline-derived CDR1 and CDR2 are LNHDA and SQIVND (reference sequence). PCR employed 60 Vbeta and 13 Jbeta primers. TCRdb's table, derived via immunoSEQ multiplex PCR, lists solely in-frame clones and lacks some. Of around 120,000 clones in the sample, roughly 63% were seen once. The receptor was isolated from a man aged 25 to 40 in good health and CMV-seropositive. V is TRBV19 and J is TRBJ1-1, with TRBD1 matching over 7 bases. Sequencing was carried out using PBMCs. The CDR3, as DNA: TGTGCCAGTAGTAGCGACAGGGAAGAAGCTTTCTTT. Protein product: CASSSDREEAFF.